Reported below is one T cell receptor beta chain. Its target antigen remains unknown. Base qualities are not recorded, but no much larger clone differs from it by a single base. This entry comes from a study of shared clonotypes between healthy human individuals (dated by TCRdb to between 2020 and 2021). About the investigation overall: Three men and a couple of women, aged 18 to 49 years, made up the cohort. Per donor, three plates each were used for CD4 naive and CD4 memory, two for CD8 naive, and one for CD8 memory. The study deeply sequenced blood TCR repertoires of five healthy adults to estimate repertoire size and the extent of clonotype sharing between individuals. Libraries were prepared and TCR repertoires were sequenced by different laboratories using diverse techniques, in order to increase sequencing depth and limit assay-specific biases. Each donor's leukapheresis produced roughly between roughly 0.9 and 8.9 billion PBMCs.

From the germline V gene, CDR1 is SGHDN and CDR2 is FVKESK. V sheds 4 bases and J sheds 0 bases, leaving 18 bases between their ends. The CDR3 has 17 amino acids, counting the end cysteine and phenylalanine. Only the CDR3 DNA stays, 51 bases, in frame from base 1. Using the deep immunoSEQ assay, TCR CDR3 regions were amplified from genomic DNA by multiplex PCR. Extracted genomic DNA from each cell subset was spread evenly across all wells of several immunoSEQ 96-well plates, with each plate serving as a replicate. For sorted subsets, each replicate PCR was loaded with 200 ng genomic DNA, equivalent to roughly 30,000 T cell genomes. Purified libraries were measured with a Qubit 3.0 fluorometer, size-checked on a Bioanalyzer 2100, and measured again with the KAPA Library Quantification kit. A separate single-read 150-cycle Illumina NextSeq 550 flow cell was used to sequence each immunoSEQ 96-well plate. Per the source publication's procedure: Because the immunoSEQ output held only junctional sequences and lacked quality scores, the filtering could not match the filtering applied to full-length reads. To assign V/J genes and CDR3, sequences were annotated using PyIR, a Python wrapper for IgBLAST v1.9, with IMGT germline references. Reads were removed for weak V/J assignments (E-value above 1e-6), missing CDR3, stop codons, out-of-frame junctions, or ambiguous translated residues. V3J clonotypes were defined as sequences sharing an identical inferred V gene, J gene, and CDR3 amino acid sequence. To compute the percentage overlap between repertoires, the number of shared unique clonotypes was divided by the size of the smaller repertoire. Repertoire richness was assessed with RTK rarefaction, the Chao1 estimator, and Recon v2.1 estimates of unobserved clonotypes. OLGA was used to compute generation probabilities for all TCRbeta clonotypes that the gDNA method yielded from a handful of donors. What TCRdb holds here is the immuneACCESS table cut down to in-frame rearrangements. Part of the clones is not present; checked against another copy, under half of the missing clones reflect an unresolved V gene, and the others are unexplained. V and J calls and clone size follow that table, whereas D and trimming were derived from the DNA. The sample table lists fewer than 1 million clones, about 96% of them with a count of one. The top ten hold over 0.2% of the sample.

Beyond this particular receptor, the publication reports: Clonotypes shared by all four sorted-subset donors showed higher generation probabilities than non-shared clonotypes. Approximately 5% of naive CD4, around 3.6% of naive CD8, 2.3% of memory CD4, and 0.4% of memory CD8 clonotypes were shared across several donors. Incomplete sequencing was indicated by rarefaction of sorted-subset datasets, despite the large sequencing depth. Larger estimated clonotype richness was generally found for naive subsets than for memory subsets. Sampling was restricted to blood, and TCR repertoires in tissue are likely to differ from TCR repertoires in blood. Because the study included a small number of donors, the genetic and exposure-history diversity represented was limited. Based on pairwise subsampling, the degree of clonotype sharing among donors was expected to be affected by sequencing depth.

CD8 naive samples were obtained by positive selection for CCR7 among CD45RO-negative cells, yielding a CD45RA+CCR7+ population from which TemRA cells were excluded. Donors were healthy HIV-negative adults with no recently reported acute infections or vaccinations. All donors were Caucasian adults living in Nashville, Tennessee, USA. Blood was collected by leukapheresis, and PBMCs were isolated by Ficoll-Histopaque density gradient centrifugation and then cryopreserved in liquid nitrogen vapor phase. Analytical flow cytometry was used to check the purity and quantity of every magnetically sorted T cell population. From each sorted fraction, genomic DNA was isolated and quantified by UV absorbance on a Nanodrop 2000c.

The sequence was collected from a man under 40 in good health. Here the chain combines TRBV14 and TRBJ1-1; perhaps TRBD1 is the D gene, with 5 bases matching. The sequencing input was naive CD8+ T cells sorted from blood. The cell subset or site label for this specimen denotes: CD45RA+CCR7+. The DNA is TGTGCCAGCAGCCCTATGACAGCCGGCTATATGAACACTGAAGCTTTCTTT. The encoded protein is CASSPMTAGYMNTEAFF.